These 9 T cell receptor beta chains share one sample of origin, sequenced in a study of OX40 agonist ivuxolimab in advanced cancers. Data came from immunoSEQ multiplex PCR; TCRdb stores just in-frame clones and leaves some out. Here the sample spans about 100,000 clones, over 85% being singletons. The starting material was CD4+ or CD8+ T cells sorted from blood, obtained in a trial of the OX40 agonist ivuxolimab. The receptors derive from an adult with an advanced solid tumor such as melanoma, head and neck, liver or kidney cancer.

The chain employs TRBV10-3 and TRBJ1-2; 7 nucleotides match TRBD1. CDR1 and CDR2 (germline): ENHRY, SYGVKD. The CDR3 contains 14 residues. V lost 5 bases to trimming and J lost 0 bases; unmatched junction nucleotides: 3. CDR3 region: CAISSGTANYGYTF. CDR3 bases: TGTGCCATCAGTTCCGGGACAGCTAACTATGGCTACACCTTC.

The rearrangement links TRBV4-3 to TRBJ2-2; maybe TRBD2 (7 bases). The germline V and J ends were trimmed by 3 bases and 5 bases, with 16 bases remaining between them. CDR1 and CDR2 from the germline V gene are LGHNA and YSLEER. The CDR3 is 16 residues long. DNA of the CDR3: TGCGCCAGCAGCCAGAGGGAGGGACACCTAACCGGGGAGCTGTTTTTT. It translates to CASSQREGHLTGELFF.

The gene calls are TRBV28 and TRBJ1-4; TRBD1 matches at 7 bases. The V gene end was trimmed by 4 bases and the J gene end by 8 bases; junction bases not matched to a gene: 19. This CDR3 has 18 amino acids. Germline assignment: CDR1 MDHEN and CDR2 SYDVKM. The CDR3 DNA is TGTGCCAGCAGTTCGGTCGGGGAGTACAAGGGGGCAGGGGAAAAACTGTTTTTT. Protein sequence: CASSSVGEYKGAGEKLFF.

This clone was counted only a few times. This chain joins TRBV29-1 and TRBJ1-5; D remains ambiguous. Trimming pared 5 bases from V and 1 base from J, leaving 12 bases between. Germline values: CDR1 SQVTM, CDR2 ANQGSEA. The CDR3 has 14 amino acids. The CDR3 region is CSVNEAGSNQPQHF. The CDR3 region has the DNA TGCAGCGTTAACGAAGCGGGGAGCAATCAGCCCCAGCATTTT.

This clone turned up a few times. The J gene is TRBJ1-2, the V gene TRBV10-1, with D tentatively TRBD1 (5 bases). The CDR3 runs 13 residues. Germline assignment: CDR1 WNHNN and CDR2 SYGVQD (reference sequence). The ends were cut back, 0 bases at V and 7 bases at J, with 9 bases in the middle. The CDR3 coding sequence is TGCGCCAGCAGTGAGTCGGGGACTTCTGGCTACACCTTC. Protein: CASSESGTSGYTF.

This clone appeared once. The CDR3 loop reads CASSSPRAGTDTQYF. The CDR3 DNA reads as TGTGCCAGCAGTTCCCCGAGAGCGGGCACAGATACGCAGTATTTT. This chain joins TRBV27 and TRBJ2-3; the D gene is possibly TRBD2 (5 bases). This CDR3 region has 15 residues. Germline assignment: CDR1 MNHEY and CDR2 SMNVEV (reference sequence). V shed 4 bases and J shed 1 base, with 12 bases lying between them.

The chain has TRBV7-9 and TRBJ2-5; D remains unclear. There are 15 residues in the CDR3. Germline CDR1 reads SEHNR; CDR2 reads FQNEAQ (reference sequence). Trimming pared 5 bases from V and 0 bases from J, leaving 13 bases between. This CDR3 is CASSPSNVYQETQYF. The CDR3 bases are TGTGCCAGCAGCCCCTCCAATGTTTACCAAGAGACCCAGTACTTC.

The chain has TRBV5-4 and TRBJ2-5, with TRBD2 matching over 7 bases. With V trimmed by 3 bases and J by 2 bases, 10 bases remained unmatched. The CDR3 loop spans 16 amino acids. Germline V gives CDR1 SGHNT, CDR2 YYREEE (reference sequence). CDR3 protein: CASSSFASGFQETQYF. The CDR3, as DNA: TGTGCCAGCAGCTCTTTTGCTAGCGGATTTCAAGAGACCCAGTACTTC.

The rearrangement uses TRBV5-6 and TRBJ2-6, with a weak D call TRBD1 (5 bases). V lost 2 bases and J 0 bases, leaving 15 bases between the germline ends. Germline loops: CDR1 SGHDT, CDR2 YYEEEE. The CDR3 has 18 residues. For the CDR3, the DNA is TGTGCCAGCAGCTTAAAGTGGGGCACAAGCTCTGGGGCCAACGTCCTGACTTTC. It specifies CASSLKWGTSSGANVLTF.